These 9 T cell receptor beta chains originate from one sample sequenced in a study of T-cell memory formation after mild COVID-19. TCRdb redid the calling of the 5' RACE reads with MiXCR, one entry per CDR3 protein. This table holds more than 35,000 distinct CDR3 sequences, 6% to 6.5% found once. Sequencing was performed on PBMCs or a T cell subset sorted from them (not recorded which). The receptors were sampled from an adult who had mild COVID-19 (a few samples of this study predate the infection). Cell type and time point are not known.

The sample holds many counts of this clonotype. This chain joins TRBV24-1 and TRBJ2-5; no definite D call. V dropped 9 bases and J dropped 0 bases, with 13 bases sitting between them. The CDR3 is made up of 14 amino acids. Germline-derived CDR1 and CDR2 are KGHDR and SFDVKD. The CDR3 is CATPPARDQETQYF. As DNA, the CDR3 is TGTGCCACCCCTCCGGCTCGCGACCAAGAGACCCAGTACTTC.

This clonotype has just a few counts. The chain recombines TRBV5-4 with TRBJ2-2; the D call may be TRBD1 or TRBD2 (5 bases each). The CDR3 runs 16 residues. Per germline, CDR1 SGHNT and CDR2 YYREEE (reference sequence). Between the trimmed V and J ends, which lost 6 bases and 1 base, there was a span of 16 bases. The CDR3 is CASKNMGDMNTGELFF. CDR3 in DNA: TGTGCCAGCAAGAATATGGGGGATATGAACACCGGGGAGCTGTTTTTT.

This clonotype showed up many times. Written as DNA, the CDR3 is TGTGCCAGCAGTTCGTGGACAGCCCCCTACGAGCAGTACTTC. It encodes CASSSWTAPYEQYF. The rearrangement links TRBV27 to TRBJ2-7, with a tentative D call TRBD1 (6 bases). Germline CDR1 MNHEY, CDR2 SMNVEV (reference sequence). CDR3 length: 14 residues. The germline V and J ends were trimmed by 4 bases and 2 bases, with 12 bases remaining between them.

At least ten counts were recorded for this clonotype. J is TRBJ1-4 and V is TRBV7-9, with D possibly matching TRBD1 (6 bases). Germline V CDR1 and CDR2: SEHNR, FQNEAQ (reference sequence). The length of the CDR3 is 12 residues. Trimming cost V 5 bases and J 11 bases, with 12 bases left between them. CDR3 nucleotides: TGTGCCAGCAGCCCAGGGCAGGGGAAACTGTTTTTT. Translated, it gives CASSPGQGKLFF.

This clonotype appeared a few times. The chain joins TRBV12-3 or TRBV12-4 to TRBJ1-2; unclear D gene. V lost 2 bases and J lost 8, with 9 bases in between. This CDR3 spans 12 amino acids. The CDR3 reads CASSLNGYGYTF. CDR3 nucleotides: TGTGCCAGCAGTTTAAACGGTTACGGCTACACCTTC.

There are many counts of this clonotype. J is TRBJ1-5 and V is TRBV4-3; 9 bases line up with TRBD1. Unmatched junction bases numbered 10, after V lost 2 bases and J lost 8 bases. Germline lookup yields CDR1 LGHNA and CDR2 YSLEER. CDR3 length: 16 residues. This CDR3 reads CASSQLLGQGEEPQHF. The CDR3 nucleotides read TGCGCCAGCAGCCAACTATTGGGACAGGGAGAGGAGCCCCAGCATTTT.

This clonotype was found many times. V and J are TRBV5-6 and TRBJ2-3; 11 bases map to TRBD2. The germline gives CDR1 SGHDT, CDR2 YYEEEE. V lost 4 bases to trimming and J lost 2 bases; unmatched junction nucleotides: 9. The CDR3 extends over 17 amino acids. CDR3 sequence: CASSKGLAVLLTDTQYF. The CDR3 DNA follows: TGTGCCAGCAGCAAGGGACTAGCGGTCCTTCTCACAGATACGCAGTATTTT.

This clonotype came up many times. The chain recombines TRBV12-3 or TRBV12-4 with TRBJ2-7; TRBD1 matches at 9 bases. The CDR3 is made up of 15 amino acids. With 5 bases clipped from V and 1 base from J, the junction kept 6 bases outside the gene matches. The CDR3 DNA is TGTGCCAGCAGTGGGGGACAGGGCAATTCCTACGAGCAGTACTTC. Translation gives CASSGGQGNSYEQYF.

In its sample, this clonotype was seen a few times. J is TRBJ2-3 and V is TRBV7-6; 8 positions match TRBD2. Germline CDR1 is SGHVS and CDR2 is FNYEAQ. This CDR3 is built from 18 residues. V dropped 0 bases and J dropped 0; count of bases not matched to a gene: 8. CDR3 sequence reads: CASSLAPLAETSTDTQYF. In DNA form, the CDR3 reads TGTGCCAGCAGCTTAGCTCCACTAGCGGAAACTAGCACAGATACGCAGTATTTT.